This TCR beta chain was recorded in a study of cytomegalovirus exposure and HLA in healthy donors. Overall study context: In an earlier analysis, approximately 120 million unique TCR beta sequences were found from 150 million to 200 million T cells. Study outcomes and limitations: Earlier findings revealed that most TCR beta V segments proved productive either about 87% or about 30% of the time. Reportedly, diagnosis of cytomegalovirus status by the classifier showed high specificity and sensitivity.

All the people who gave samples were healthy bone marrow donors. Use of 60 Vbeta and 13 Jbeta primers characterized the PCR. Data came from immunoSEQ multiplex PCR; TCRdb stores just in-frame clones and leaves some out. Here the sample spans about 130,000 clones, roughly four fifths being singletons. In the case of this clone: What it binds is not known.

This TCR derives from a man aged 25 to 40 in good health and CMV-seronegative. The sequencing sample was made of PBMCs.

The DNA for the CDR3 is TGTGCCAGCAGTGAAGCTAAGGGGGAACTGTTTTTT. Amino acids: CASSEAKGELFF. The chain couples TRBV2 to TRBJ1-4, with a tentative D call TRBD1 (6 bases). Germline loops: CDR1 SNHLY, CDR2 FYNNEI. V lost 0 bases and J 12 bases, leaving 8 bases between the germline ends. CDR3 length equals 12 residues.